The rows below give T cell receptor beta chains drawn from one sample of a study of glioma-infiltrating T cells after dendritic cell vaccination. Generated by immunoSEQ multiplex PCR, the TCRdb table keeps only in-frame clones and is missing some. The sample holds 90,000 to 110,000 clones, nearly 90% seen once. The input for sequencing was blood, taken after dendritic cell vaccination. These receptors all stem from a human donor with glioblastoma. Both conserved end residues are part of each CDR3. The D gene is left open where the match is weak. Rows give clone size only sometimes, using once, few, many, or a class for an expanded clone.

D	size	V	J	CDR3	DNA
.	.	TRBV30	TRBJ1-5	CAWSRGQSNQPQHF	TGTGCCTGGAGTCGTGGACAGTCAAATCAGCCCCAGCATTTT
TRBD2	.	TRBV2	TRBJ2-1	CASSPGLAGGDEQFF	TGTGCCAGCAGTCCCGGACTAGCGGGGGGCGATGAGCAGTTCTTC
TRBD2	.	TRBV2	TRBJ2-7	CASRPAGNAYEQYF	TGTGCCAGCAGGCCAGCGGGAAATGCCTACGAGCAGTACTTC
.	few	TRBV5-6	TRBJ1-3	CASSSGAGRAGNTIYF	TGTGCCAGCAGCTCCGGGGCAGGGAGGGCTGGAAACACCATATATTTT
.	.	TRBV18	TRBJ1-2	CASSPGTIQAGYTF	TGTGCCAGCTCACCAGGGACAATACAAGCGGGCTACACCTTC
TRBD2	.	TRBV30	TRBJ2-1	CASLGVAGGTEQFF	TGTGCCTCTCTGGGGGTAGCGGGAGGAACTGAGCAGTTCTTC
.	.	TRBV19	TRBJ1-1	CATRGVAEAFF	TGTGCCACCAGAGGAGTCGCTGAAGCTTTCTTT
.	.	TRBV19	TRBJ1-5	CASRTTNQPQHF	TGTGCCAGTAGGACAACTAATCAGCCCCAGCATTTT
TRBD1	.	TRBV19	TRBJ1-2	CASSTSRGAVDYGYTF	TGTGCCAGTAGTACCTCCAGGGGGGCGGTGGACTATGGCTACACCTTC
TRBD1	.	TRBV14	TRBJ1-6	CASSHPTGGVNSPLHF	TGTGCCAGCAGCCACCCGACAGGGGGTGTAAATTCACCCCTCCACTTT
.	.	TRBV5-6	TRBJ1-1	CASSLGVGTEAFF	TGTGCCAGCAGCTTAGGGGTGGGGACTGAAGCTTTCTTT
.	.	TRBV12-5	TRBJ1-3	CASGGDFSGNTIYF	TGTGCTAGTGGTGGAGATTTCTCTGGAAACACCATATATTTT
.	.	TRBV5-1	TRBJ1-2	CASSLDRSYGYTF	TGCGCCAGCAGCCTGGACAGAAGCTATGGCTACACCTTC
TRBD1	.	TRBV28	TRBJ2-7	CASRSTGTGGPEQYF	TGTGCCAGCAGATCGACCGGGACAGGGGGCCCCGAGCAGTACTTC
TRBD1	.	TRBV7-8	TRBJ1-2	CASSSSGTGGGYTF	TGTGCCAGCAGCTCCTCCGGGACAGGGGGTGGCTACACCTTC
.	.	TRBV6-5	TRBJ1-2	CASSYSPGNYGYTF	TGTGCCAGCAGTTACTCGCCAGGGAACTATGGCTACACCTTC
TRBD1	.	TRBV6-5	TRBJ2-5	CASRKGQHQETQYF	TGTGCCAGCAGAAAGGGACAGCATCAAGAGACCCAGTACTTC
TRBD1	.	TRBV7-9	TRBJ2-3	CASSQGQGTDTQYF	TGTGCCAGCAGCCAGGGACAGGGCACAGATACGCAGTATTTT
TRBD2	.	TRBV30	TRBJ2-1	CAWSRTSGGDEQFF	TGTGCCTGGAGTAGGACTAGCGGGGGAGATGAGCAGTTCTTC
TRBD1	.	TRBV27	TRBJ2-7	CASSSQGAPFSYEQYF	TGTGCCAGCAGCTCACAGGGGGCCCCATTCTCCTACGAGCAGTACTTC
TRBD2	.	TRBV30	TRBJ2-1	CAWSLGTSYNEQFF	TGTGCCTGGAGTCTCGGGACTAGCTACAATGAGCAGTTCTTC
.	.	TRBV14	TRBJ2-2	CASSQDSDRFNTGELFF	TGTGCCAGCAGCCAAGACTCGGACAGATTTAACACCGGGGAGCTGTTTTTT
.	.	TRBV12-2	TRBJ2-1	CASRCISGRRGNEQFF	TGTGCAAGTCGCTGTATTAGCGGGAGGAGGGGCAATGAGCAGTTCTTC
TRBD1	.	TRBV6-1	TRBJ2-1	CASSERDRQWNEQFF	TGTGCCAGCAGTGAAAGGGACAGGCAGTGGAATGAGCAGTTCTTC
.	.	TRBV2	TRBJ2-7	CASKVTEYEQYF	TGTGCCAGCAAGGTTACAGAATACGAGCAGTACTTC
.	.	TRBV27	TRBJ2-5	CASSFLPTSPQETQYF	TGTGCCAGCAGTTTTCTCCCGACTAGTCCCCAAGAGACCCAGTACTTC
TRBD1	few	TRBV19	TRBJ2-7	CASSWTGTSYEQYF	TGTGCCAGTAGTTGGACAGGGACCTCCTACGAGCAGTACTTC
.	.	TRBV6-5	TRBJ2-7	CASSERGLSYEQYF	TGTGCCAGCAGTGAAAGGGGACTCTCCTACGAGCAGTACTTC
.	.	TRBV6-1	TRBJ1-5	CASSVRDGRNQPQHF	TGTGCCAGCAGTGTGCGGGACGGACGCAATCAGCCCCAGCATTTT
TRBD2	.	TRBV5-1	TRBJ2-3	CASSLVAGVTDTQYF	TGCGCCAGCAGCTTGGTTGCGGGAGTAACAGATACGCAGTATTTT
.	.	TRBV27	TRBJ2-2	CASSPQGRGELFF	TGTGCCAGCAGCCCACAGGGCCGAGGGGAGCTGTTTTTT
TRBD2	.	TRBV2	TRBJ2-7	CASRGTRLSYEQYF	TGTGCCAGCAGGGGGACTAGGTTGAGCTACGAGCAGTACTTC
TRBD2	.	TRBV4-1	TRBJ2-2	CASSQVPGLAGGGTGELFF	TGCGCCAGCAGCCAAGTCCCGGGACTAGCGGGGGGCGGCACCGGGGAGCTGTTTTTT
TRBD2	once	TRBV9	TRBJ2-3	CASSVSGRHTDTQYF	TGTGCCAGCAGCGTTAGCGGGAGGCACACAGATACGCAGTATTTT
.	.	TRBV5-4	TRBJ2-1	CASSLGANNEQFF	TGTGCCAGCAGCTTAGGGGCCAACAATGAGCAGTTCTTC
.	.	TRBV25-1	TRBJ2-7	CASSDLRHSSYEQYF	TGTGCCAGCAGTGATCTCAGACACAGCTCCTACGAGCAGTACTTC
.	.	TRBV6-6	TRBJ1-1	CASSPGGTENTEAFF	TGTGCCAGCAGCCCCGGGGGGACCGAGAACACTGAAGCTTTCTTT
.	.	TRBV19	TRBJ1-1	CASSIDGENTEAFF	TGTGCCAGTAGTATTGACGGGGAGAACACTGAAGCTTTCTTT
TRBD1	.	TRBV2	TRBJ2-7	CASRDPRGTGQYEQYF	TGTGCCAGCAGAGATCCCCGCGGGACAGGGCAATACGAGCAGTACTTC
TRBD2	.	TRBV5-1	TRBJ2-2	CASSLFSGRNTGELFF	TGCGCCAGCAGCTTATTTAGCGGGAGGAACACCGGGGAGCTGTTTTTT
.	.	TRBV15	TRBJ2-5	CATSRSAGGIGKKTQYF	TGTGCCACCAGCAGGTCCGCAGGGGGGATAGGGAAAAAGACCCAGTACTTC
.	.	TRBV5-1	TRBJ2-7	CASSLSSLYEQYF	TGCGCCAGCAGCCTCAGTAGCCTCTACGAGCAGTACTTC
.	.	TRBV7-2	TRBJ2-3	CASSPPPGRDTQYF	TGTGCCAGCAGCCCCCCTCCTGGTAGAGATACGCAGTATTTT
TRBD1	once	TRBV7-2	TRBJ1-2	CASSLAPGGDYGYTF	TGTGCCAGCAGCTTAGCCCCAGGGGGCGACTATGGCTACACCTTC
.	.	TRBV7-2	TRBJ2-7	CASSLGAGAGYEQYF	TGTGCCAGCAGCTTAGGGGCGGGGGCCGGGTACGAGCAGTACTTC
.	.	TRBV2	TRBJ1-1	CASTRDLNTEAFF	TGTGCCAGCACCCGAGATCTGAACACTGAAGCTTTCTTT
TRBD2	.	TRBV10-3	TRBJ2-7	CAISEPSGAISYEQYF	TGTGCCATCAGTGAACCTAGCGGGGCGATCTCCTACGAGCAGTACTTC
TRBD2	.	TRBV7-3	TRBJ2-1	CASSSGRNEQFF	TGTGCCAGCAGCTCCGGGAGGAATGAGCAGTTCTTC
TRBD2	.	TRBV18	TRBJ2-7	CASSPPSTSGVLSSYEQYF	TGTGCCAGCTCACCACCATCTACTAGCGGGGTGCTGAGCTCCTACGAGCAGTACTTC
TRBD2	.	TRBV11-2	TRBJ2-5	CASSMGLAVQETQYF	TGTGCCAGCAGCATGGGACTAGCGGTCCAAGAGACCCAGTACTTC
.	once	TRBV19	TRBJ2-2	CASRVSLNTGELFF	TGTGCCAGTAGGGTCAGTTTGAACACCGGGGAGCTGTTTTTT
TRBD1	.	TRBV9	TRBJ1-5	CASPKTLQPGQGPDSNQPQHF	TGTGCCAGCCCTAAGACCTTACAACCGGGACAGGGGCCCGATAGCAATCAGCCCCAGCATTTT
.	.	TRBV21-1	TRBJ2-7	CASSKAASGRTSYEQYF	TGTGCCAGCAGCAAAGCGGCTAGCGGGAGGACCTCCTACGAGCAGTACTTC
.	.	TRBV11-2	TRBJ2-1	CASSLLPGRRDEQFF	TGTGCCAGCAGCTTACTGCCGGGAAGAAGAGATGAGCAGTTCTTC